The 19 T cell receptor beta chains in this list originate from one sample, sequenced in a study of blood T cell repertoires in COVID-19. Clones were read by immunoSEQ multiplex PCR, and TCRdb kept only the in-frame ones, dropping some. The table has under 150,000 clones, approximately 81% seen once. The sample consisted of peripheral blood. These receptors came from a woman in her sixties with active or convalescent COVID-19.

The chain recombines TRBV14 with TRBJ2-5, with D possibly TRBD2 on 5 matching bases. The CDR3 has 15 amino acids. CDR1 and CDR2 from the germline V gene are SGHDN and FVKESK. The V end lost 1 base, the J end lost 4 bases, and 13 bases lay between the germline ends. The CDR3 DNA sequence: TGTGCCAGCAGCCAAGTCGAGGGATTAGGAGAGACCCAGTACTTC. Translated, it gives CASSQVEGLGETQYF.

The V call is TRBV11-2, the J call TRBJ1-3; TRBD1 is a possible D gene (5 bases). The CDR3 length is 16 residues. V was trimmed by 0 bases and J by 2 bases, leaving 11 bases between them. CDR1 and CDR2 from the germline V gene are SGHAT and FQNNGV. The CDR3 sequence is CASSLDSGGTGNTIYF. The DNA of the CDR3 is TGTGCCAGCAGCTTAGATTCGGGGGGGACTGGAAACACCATATATTTT. Variable domain in full (rest from reference TRBV11-2 and TRBJ1-3): EAGVAQSPRYKIIEKRQSVAFWCNPISGHATLYWYQQILGQGPKLLIQFQNNGVVDDSQLPKDRFSAERLKGVDSTLKIQPAKLEDSAVYLCASSLDSGGTGNTIYFGEGSWLTVV.

The CDR3 loop reads CAWTNRATEAFF. CDR3 DNA: TGTGCCTGGACTAACAGGGCTACTGAAGCTTTCTTT. The rearrangement links TRBV30 to TRBJ1-1; a possible D gene is TRBD1 (6 bases). CDR1 and CDR2 (germline): GTSNPN, SVGIG (reference sequence). This CDR3 contains 12 residues. Trimming took 4 bases from V and 5 from J, leaving 11 bases between them. Drawing the rest from reference TRBV30 and TRBJ1-1, the complete variable domain is SQTIHQWPATLVQPVGSPLSLECTVEGTSNPNLYWYRQAAGRGLQLLFYSVGIGQISSEVPQNLSASRPQDRQFILSSKKLLLSDSGFYLCAWTNRATEAFFGQGTRLTVV.

This clone showed up just a few times. The genes are TRBV9 and TRBJ1-4, with D possibly being TRBD1 (5 bases). Trimming removed 3 bases at V and 6 bases at J, with 15 bases between. The germline gives CDR1 SGDLS, CDR2 YYNGEE. The CDR3 length is 15 residues. The DNA for the CDR3 is TGTGCCAGCAGCGCTACCGACAGCGAGCATGAAAAACTGTTTTTT. This encodes CASSATDSEHEKLFF.

The V gene is TRBV10-3, the J gene TRBJ2-1; 7 bases are a match to TRBD1. The CDR3 runs 15 residues. Germline lookup yields CDR1 ENHRY and CDR2 SYGVKD. The V gene end was trimmed by 6 bases and the J gene end by 7 bases; junction bases not matched to a gene: 12. The CDR3: CAIRRSGTVWNEQFF. The CDR3 nucleotides are TGTGCCATCAGAAGATCCGGGACAGTGTGGAATGAGCAGTTCTTC.

DNA of the CDR3: TGTGCCAGTAACGACGTGACGGAGGGGGGGAATCAGCCCCAGCATTTT. Its protein product is CASNDVTEGGNQPQHF. The chain uses TRBV19 and TRBJ1-5; D is perhaps TRBD1 (6 bases). Germline values: CDR1 LNHDA, CDR2 SQIVND (reference sequence). The CDR3 loop spans 16 amino acids. The V and J ends lost 7 bases and 4 bases respectively, with 20 bases between them.

This clone was counted only a few times. The chain uses TRBV7-2 and TRBJ1-5, with 8 bases that match TRBD1. The V gene end was trimmed by 5 bases and the J gene end by 6 bases; junction bases not matched to a gene: 9. CDR1 is SGHTA, CDR2 FQGNSA, per germline. CDR3 length: 15 amino acids. CDR3 DNA sequence: TGTGCCAGCAGCCCGCGGACAGGGAGAGGTCAGCCCCAGCATTTT. Amino acid sequence: CASSPRTGRGQPQHF.

There are a few counts of this clone. This chain uses TRBV7-8 with TRBJ1-2; 7 bases fit TRBD1. Germline values: CDR1 SGHVS, CDR2 FQNEAQ. This CDR3 spans 16 amino acids. The trim removed 7 bases at V and 8 bases at J, leaving 19 bases unmatched. The CDR3 DNA sequence: TGTGCCAGCACCCTGGACAGGCAGATGGGGATATGGGGCTACACCTTC. Translated: CASTLDRQMGIWGYTF.

This clone occurred once. The chain combines TRBV25-1 with TRBJ2-5; 9 nucleotides match TRBD1. The germline V gene encodes CDR1 MGHDK and CDR2 SYGVNS. The CDR3 sequence is 16 residues long. V dropped 0 bases and J dropped 1; count of bases not matched to a gene: 3. CDR3 protein: CASSEYDRGSQETQYF. The CDR3 DNA follows: TGTGCCAGCAGTGAATATGACAGGGGGTCCCAAGAGACCCAGTACTTC.

This chain links TRBV5-8 with TRBJ1-4; D gene uncertain. In germline, CDR1 is SGHTS, CDR2 YDEGEE. Between the trimmed V and J ends, which lost 2 bases and 7 bases, there was a span of 6 bases. CDR3 length equals 12 residues. The CDR3 DNA sequence: TGTGCCAGCAGCTTTGGGCCTGAAAAACTGTTTTTT. It translates to CASSFGPEKLFF.

There are a few counts of this clone. This chain uses TRBV7-9 with TRBJ1-2; D is uncertain. This CDR3 contains 13 residues. Germline V gene sequence: CDR1 SEHNR, CDR2 FQNEAQ (reference sequence). V lost 3 bases, J lost 8 bases, and 13 bases lay in between. In DNA, the CDR3 is TGTGCCAGCAGCTTTTCGGGGTCCGGCGGCTACACCTTC. Translating it yields CASSFSGSGGYTF.

The V and J genes are TRBV27 and TRBJ1-6, with a possible D match to TRBD1 (5 bases). Between the trimmed V and J ends, which lost 1 base and 8 bases, there was a span of 12 bases. Germline V lookup: CDR1 MNHEY, CDR2 SMNVEV (reference sequence). This CDR3 comprises 15 residues. CDR3 DNA sequence: TGTGCCAGCAGTTTATGGAGTCAGGGTGATTCACCCCTCCACTTT. Its translation is CASSLWSQGDSPLHF.

The V call is TRBV2, the J call TRBJ2-3; 10 bases agree with TRBD2. The CDR3 runs 14 residues. J lost 6 bases, V lost 7 bases, and 7 bases had no gene match. The germline gives CDR1 SNHLY, CDR2 FYNNEI. In nucleotides, the CDR3 is TGTGCCAGCACCCTAGCGGGGGCCCCGGATACGCAGTATTTT. This encodes CASTLAGAPDTQYF. The variable domain in full, with the rest retrieved from reference TRBV2 and TRBJ2-3, is EPEVTQTPSHQVTQMGQEVILRCVPISNHLYFYWYRQILGQKVEFLVSFYNNEISEKSEIFDDQFSVERPDGSNFTLKIRSTKLEDSAMYFCASTLAGAPDTQYFGPGTRLTVL.

The V call is TRBV2, the J call TRBJ1-3; D unclear. The germline V gene encodes CDR1 SNHLY and CDR2 FYNNEI. The V end was cut by 11 bases, the J end by 4 bases, with 9 bases between. The length of the CDR3 is 11 residues. The CDR3 sequence is CAGVAGNTIYF. CDR3 coding DNA: TGTGCCGGAGTAGCAGGAAACACCATATATTTT.

This clone was detected once. The rearrangement joins TRBV27 to TRBJ1-1, with 8 positions matching TRBD1. This CDR3 spans 14 amino acids. Germline trimming cut 5 bases from V and 6 bases from J; bases unmatched to any gene: 8. The V gene's germline CDR1 is MNHEY and CDR2 SMNVEV (reference sequence). In DNA form, the CDR3 reads TGTGCCAGCAGTGCGAGGACAGGGAAGGCTGAAGCTTTCTTT. Protein product: CASSARTGKAEAFF.

The chain employs TRBV10-1 and TRBJ1-5; tentative D call: TRBD1 (6 bases). Trimming removed 7 bases from V and 6 bases from J, with 16 bases in between. The CDR3 runs 14 residues. Per germline, CDR1 WNHNN and CDR2 SYGVQD (reference sequence). The chain's CDR3 is CASTNQQGGQPQHF. The DNA of the CDR3 is TGCGCCAGCACCAACCAACAGGGCGGTCAGCCCCAGCATTTT.

The chain is built from TRBV6-5 and TRBJ1-6; D gene uncertain. The germline gives CDR1 MNHEY, CDR2 SVGAGI. Trimming stripped 7 bases from V and 0 bases from J, with 10 bases between. This CDR3 is built from 15 residues. CDR3 protein: CASTELSSYNSPLHF. For the CDR3, the DNA is TGTGCCAGCACCGAACTAAGCTCCTATAATTCACCCCTCCACTTT.

The chain joins TRBV30 to TRBJ2-2; TRBD1 aligns across 12 bases. This CDR3 has 13 amino acids. Trimming removed 8 bases from V and 7 bases from J; junction bases left unmatched: 5. Germline V gene data show CDR1 as GTSNPN and CDR2 as SVGIG (reference sequence). For the CDR3, the DNA is TGTGCCCGGGGGACAGGGGGCTTCGGGGAGCTGTTTTTT. Its protein is CARGTGGFGELFF.

The V call is TRBV5-4, the J call TRBJ2-4; possible D gene TRBD1, 6 bases. The V end was cut by 4 bases, the J end by 3 bases, with 17 bases between. Germline V CDR1 and CDR2: SGHNT, YYREEE (reference sequence). This CDR3 is 16 amino acids long. The CDR3 DNA reads TGTGCCAGCAGCGTCCAATCGCAGGGGTTCAAAAACATTCAGTACTTC. It translates to CASSVQSQGFKNIQYF.